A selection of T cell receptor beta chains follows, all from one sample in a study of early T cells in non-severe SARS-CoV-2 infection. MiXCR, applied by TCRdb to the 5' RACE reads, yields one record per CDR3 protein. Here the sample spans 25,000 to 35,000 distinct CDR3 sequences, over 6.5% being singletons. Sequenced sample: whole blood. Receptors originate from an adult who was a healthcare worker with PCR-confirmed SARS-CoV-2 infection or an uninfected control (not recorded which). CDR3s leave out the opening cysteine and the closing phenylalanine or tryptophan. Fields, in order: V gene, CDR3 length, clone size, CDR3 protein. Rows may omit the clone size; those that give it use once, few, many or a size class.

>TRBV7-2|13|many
ASSATSGTTYEQY
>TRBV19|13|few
ASSSQRETTDTQY
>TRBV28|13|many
ASSRSLTGGTEAF
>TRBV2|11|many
ASTLGENTEAF
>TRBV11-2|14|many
ASSLDRPSNDNEQF
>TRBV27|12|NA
ASSFQQGNTEAF
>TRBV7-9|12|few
ASSLAGRGHGYT
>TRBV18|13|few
ASSGDRASNNEQF
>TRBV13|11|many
ASSLDRVHEQY
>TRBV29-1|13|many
SVEGDEQGGDGYT
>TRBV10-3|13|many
AISESLGVNQPQH
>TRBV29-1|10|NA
SVGHREETQY
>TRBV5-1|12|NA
ASSREYRTGELF
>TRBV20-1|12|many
SPQLTGAKNIQY
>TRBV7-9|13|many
ASSLGVQGKETQY
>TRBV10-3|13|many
AISSPRGLNYGYT
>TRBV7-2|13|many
ASSLVSGGPHEQY
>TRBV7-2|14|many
ASSFSPGQGRNEQF
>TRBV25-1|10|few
ASSARTDEAF
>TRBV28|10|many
ASSPFKQPQH
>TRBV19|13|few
ASSISGTGKNEQY
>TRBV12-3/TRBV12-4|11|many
ASRQSSYNEQF
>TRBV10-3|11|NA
ASALGNWEKLF
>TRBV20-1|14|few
SAPSTGVYSNQPQH
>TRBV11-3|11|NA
ASSLAALDTQY
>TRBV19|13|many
ASSVGTSDTGELF
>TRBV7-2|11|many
ASSVPGADTQY
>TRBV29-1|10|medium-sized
SVQTGDQPQH